Following are 32 T cell receptor beta chains from one sample sequenced in a study of type 1 regulatory T cells. One entry per CDR3 protein results from TCRdb running MiXCR on the reads. In the table there are tens of thousands of distinct CDR3 sequences, roughly two thirds of which are singletons. For these TCRs, the target antigens are not known. The source material was cultured T cells, either the whole culture or a sorted T cell fraction (not recorded which). Subset specified: Tr1-enriched cell product generated in vitro against host alloantigens. The source is a human donor in good health.

This sequence joins TRBV7-2 and TRBJ1-1; possibly TRBD1 for D (5 bases). The germline CDR1 and CDR2 sequences are SGHTA and FQGNSA. V gave up 1 base and J gave up 7 bases, with 13 bases separating them. This CDR3 is built from 14 residues. In nucleotides, the CDR3 is TGTGCCAGCAGCTTAGGCGGCGGGGACGGTGAAGCTTTCTTT. It is translated as CASSLGGGDGEAFF.

The chain couples TRBV6-2 or TRBV6-3 to TRBJ2-2; D remains unclear. The V and J ends lost 0 bases and 5 bases respectively, with 7 bases between them. There are 14 residues in the CDR3. Germline V gene data show CDR1 as MNHEY and CDR2 as SVGEGT. Here the CDR3 reads CASSYSKRTGELFF. The CDR3 DNA is TGTGCCAGCAGTTACTCGAAAAGAACCGGGGAGCTGTTTTTT.

V is TRBV7-6 and J is TRBJ2-3, with 8 bases aligning to TRBD2. Germline values: CDR1 SGHVS, CDR2 FNYEAQ. Trimming took 5 bases from V and 3 from J; bases not matched to a gene: 10. The CDR3 covers 16 residues. CDR3 coding DNA: TGTGCCAGCAGCCTCGGGGGGGCCATCGGTACAGATACGCAGTATTTT. Protein product: CASSLGGAIGTDTQYF.

The chain employs TRBV7-9 and TRBJ1-2; possible D gene TRBD1, 6 bases. This CDR3 spans 12 amino acids. Germline CDR1 is SEHNR and CDR2 is FQNEAQ (reference sequence). Trimming took off 3 bases at V and 13 bases at J, with 15 bases between the two ends. The CDR3 DNA sequence: TGTGCCAGCAGCTTTGACAGGAGTTTAGCCACCTTC. Amino acid sequence: CASSFDRSLATF.

J is TRBJ2-5 and V is TRBV7-2, with D possibly being TRBD2 (5 bases). Looked up from germline, CDR1 is SGHTA and CDR2 is FQGNSA. The CDR3 spans 16 residues. With 4 bases removed from V and 0 bases from J, the gap between germline ends came to 15 bases. CDR3 amino acids: CASSSRTSGYQETQYF. CDR3 DNA: TGTGCCAGCAGCTCCCGTACCTCGGGGTACCAAGAGACCCAGTACTTC. Drawing the rest from reference TRBV7-2 and TRBJ2-5, the complete variable domain is GAGVSQSPSNKVTEKGKDVELRCDPISGHTALYWYRQSLGQGLEFLIYFQGNSAPDKSGLPSDRFSAERTGGSVSTLTIQRTQQEDSAVYLCASSSRTSGYQETQYFGPGTRLLVL.

V and J are TRBV20-1 and TRBJ2-7; 10 positions agree with TRBD1. Germline V CDR1 and CDR2: DFQATT, SNEGSKA (reference sequence). The CDR3 contains 14 residues. With 6 bases clipped from V and 4 bases from J, the junction kept 9 bases outside the gene matches. CDR3: CSADRGFNRYEQYF. In DNA form, the CDR3 reads TGCAGTGCGGACAGGGGGTTCAATAGGTACGAGCAGTACTTC.

This clonotype was seen a handful of times. V and J are TRBV5-5 and TRBJ2-2, with a tentative D call TRBD1 (6 bases). The CDR3 extends over 15 amino acids. V was pared by 1 base and J by 5 bases, with 12 bases between. Per germline, CDR1 SGHKS and CDR2 YYEKEE (reference sequence). The DNA of the CDR3 is TGTGCCAGCAGCTTGTCAAACAGGGTGACCGGGGAGCTGTTTTTT. This codes for CASSLSNRVTGELFF.

This chain links TRBV11-1 with TRBJ2-3; TRBD1 might be the D (5 bases). The CDR3 is made up of 14 amino acids. The germline V and J ends were trimmed by 3 bases and 3 bases, with 10 bases remaining between them. CDR1 and CDR2 from the germline V gene are SGHAT and FQDESV (reference sequence). This chain's CDR3 is CASSFDSPTDTQYF. The CDR3, as DNA: TGTGCCAGCAGCTTCGACAGTCCGACAGATACGCAGTATTTT.

V gene TRBV18 combines with J gene TRBJ2-7; D might be TRBD1 (6 bases). CDR1 and CDR2 (germline): KGHSH, LQKENI. This CDR3 region has 13 residues. Trimming shortened V by 3 bases and J by 4 bases, and 10 bases separated the two germline ends. The CDR3, as DNA: TGTGCCAGCTCACCGGGACAACCATACGAGCAGTACTTC. Its protein product is CASSPGQPYEQYF.

V gene TRBV3-1 combines with J gene TRBJ1-6, with D tentatively TRBD1 (5 bases). This CDR3 is 15 amino acids long. V lost 3 bases and J 6 bases, leaving 12 bases between the germline ends. Germline CDR1 reads LGHDT; CDR2 reads YNNKEL (reference sequence). In DNA form, the CDR3 reads TGTGCCAGCAGCCATGGAAGAGGGGTTAATTCACCCCTCCACTTT. This codes for CASSHGRGVNSPLHF.

This clonotype is deemed medium-sized. This sequence joins TRBV20-1 and TRBJ2-3; maybe TRBD2 (5 bases). This CDR3 spans 16 amino acids. Germline V gene lookup returns CDR1 DFQATT and CDR2 SNEGSKA (reference sequence). The V end lost 4 bases, the J end lost 0 bases, and 17 bases lay between the germline ends. Here the CDR3 reads CSATEWRVSSTDTQYF. The DNA for the CDR3 is TGCAGTGCTACCGAGTGGCGGGTCTCTAGCACAGATACGCAGTATTTT.

The chain links TRBV5-1 to TRBJ1-6, with D maybe TRBD1 (5 bases). Germline assignment: CDR1 SGHRS and CDR2 YFSETQ. The CDR3 runs 14 residues. V was trimmed by 4 bases and J by 9 bases, leaving 14 bases between them. The CDR3 coding sequence is TGCGCCAGCAGCGTGGGGGACCACTTTTCACCCCTCCACTTT. Translated: CASSVGDHFSPLHF.

The rearrangement uses TRBV2 and TRBJ2-1; 11 bases are a match to TRBD2. The germline V gene has CDR1 SNHLY and CDR2 FYNNEI. The junction had 18 bases not matched to a gene; V was cut back by 2 bases and J by 9 bases. CDR3 size: 19 residues. The CDR3 loop reads CASSERQSSGGYFAREQFF. Written as DNA, the CDR3 is TGTGCCAGCAGTGAAAGGCAGTCTAGCGGGGGGTATTTCGCGCGTGAGCAGTTCTTC.

The chain recombines TRBV5-1 with TRBJ2-7; a weak D match, TRBD1 (6 bases). This CDR3 region has 13 residues. V lost 3 bases to trimming and J lost 0 bases, with 7 bases between them. Germline CDR1 and CDR2: SGHRS and YFSETQ. The CDR3 region has the DNA TGCGCCAGCAGCTCGGGACACTCCTACGAGCAGTACTTC. This gives the protein CASSSGHSYEQYF.

The chain links TRBV11-2 to TRBJ2-2, with a tentative D call TRBD1 (5 bases). The CDR3 covers 15 residues. Germline V gene sequence: CDR1 SGHAT, CDR2 FQNNGV. Trimming took 5 bases from V and 7 from J, leaving 17 bases between them. CDR3 bases: TGTGCCAGCAGCCCCCACGGACAAAGATTCGGGGAGCTGTTTTTT. Encoded protein: CASSPHGQRFGELFF.

This chain connects TRBV20-1 to TRBJ1-3; D unclear. V shed 0 bases and J shed 4 bases, with 10 bases lying between them. This CDR3 has 14 amino acids. Germline V lookup: CDR1 DFQATT, CDR2 SNEGSKA (reference sequence). The CDR3 sequence is CSARESGRGNTIYF. Written as DNA, the CDR3 is TGCAGTGCTAGAGAATCCGGGAGGGGAAACACCATATATTTT.

V is TRBV10-3 and J is TRBJ2-2; possible D gene TRBD1, 5 bases. The CDR3 covers 14 residues. Looked up from germline, CDR1 is ENHRY and CDR2 is SYGVKD. Trimming stripped 7 bases from V and 0 bases from J, with 9 bases between. This chain's CDR3 is CAIMQGTNTGELFF. Written as DNA, the CDR3 is TGTGCCATCATGCAGGGAACGAACACCGGGGAGCTGTTTTTT.

This chain uses TRBV28 with TRBJ2-2; D could derive from TRBD1 or TRBD2 (5 bases each). There are 18 residues in the CDR3. The V end lost 4 bases, the J end lost 0 bases, and 18 bases lay between the germline ends. Germline V lookup: CDR1 MDHEN, CDR2 SYDVKM. As DNA, the CDR3 is TGTGCCAGCAGTTCTCCCCTTAGGGGACCAACGAACACCGGGGAGCTGTTTTTT. It specifies CASSSPLRGPTNTGELFF.

V is TRBV18 and J is TRBJ1-2; no firm D call. Germline V CDR1 and CDR2: KGHSH, LQKENI. The CDR3 is 15 residues long. Trimming took off 3 bases at V and 1 base at J, with 12 bases between the two ends. The CDR3 region is CASSPLGKGNYGYTF. CDR3 bases: TGTGCCAGCTCACCCCTGGGGAAGGGTAACTATGGCTACACCTTC. Variable domain in full (rest from reference TRBV18 and TRBJ1-2): NAGVMQNPRHLVRRRGQEARLRCSPMKGHSHVYWYRQLPEEGLKFMVYLQKENIIDESGMPKERFSAEFPKEGPSILRIQQVVRGDSAAYFCASSPLGKGNYGYTFGSGTRLTVV.

V gene TRBV7-9 combines with J gene TRBJ2-5; 15 bases agree with TRBD2. V gave up 2 bases and J gave up 2 bases; unmatched junction bases: 3. Per germline, CDR1 SEHNR and CDR2 FQNEAQ (reference sequence). The CDR3 loop spans 17 amino acids. In DNA, the CDR3 is TGTGCCAGCAGCTTACCGGGACTAGCGGGGGGTCAAGAGACCCAGTACTTC. Translating it yields CASSLPGLAGGQETQYF.

This rearrangement joins TRBV5-4 to TRBJ2-3; D is uncertain. Trimming cost V 1 base and J 5 bases, with 8 bases left between them. The CDR3 consists of 13 residues. Germline-derived CDR1 and CDR2 are SGHNT and YYREEE (reference sequence). The chain's CDR3 is CASSLLSGDTQYF. The CDR3 bases are TGTGCCAGCAGCTTGTTAAGTGGAGATACGCAGTATTTT.

The chain employs TRBV4-3 and TRBJ2-2; the D gene is possibly TRBD1 (6 bases). Between the trimmed V and J ends, which lost 4 bases and 3 bases, there was a span of 12 bases. The CDR3 consists of 15 residues. Germline-derived CDR1 and CDR2 are LGHNA and YSLEER. Written as DNA, the CDR3 is TGCGCCAGCAGCCTAAACAGGGTCGACACCGGGGAGCTGTTTTTT. This translates into CASSLNRVDTGELFF.

The chain carries TRBV11-2 and TRBJ2-4; D remains unclear. Trimming took 4 bases from V and 6 from J, leaving 16 bases between them. This CDR3 has 15 amino acids. Germline V lookup: CDR1 SGHAT, CDR2 FQNNGV. CDR3 nucleotides: TGTGCCAGCAGCTATACTGCCGGCCCCGGAAACATTCAGTACTTC. Encoded protein: CASSYTAGPGNIQYF.

The chain combines TRBV20-1 with TRBJ2-2; the match to TRBD1 covers 7 bases. CDR1 and CDR2 from the germline V gene are DFQATT and SNEGSKA (reference sequence). The CDR3 contains 15 residues. V lost 5 bases to trimming and J lost 0 bases; unmatched junction nucleotides: 6. The CDR3 DNA reads TGCAGTGCTCATTTCGGGACAGCGAACACCGGGGAGCTGTTTTTT. Translated: CSAHFGTANTGELFF.

The chain combines TRBV6-1 with TRBJ2-7, with a tentative D call TRBD1 (6 bases). This CDR3 is 15 amino acids long. Germline CDR1 and CDR2: MNHNS and SASEGT. V was pared by 4 bases and J by 2 bases, with 15 bases between. CDR3 loop: CASSVAYRAPYEQYF. For the CDR3, the DNA is TGTGCCAGCAGTGTGGCGTACAGGGCACCCTACGAGCAGTACTTC.

The rearrangement uses TRBV7-2 and TRBJ2-3; D is possibly TRBD1 (5 bases). CDR1 and CDR2 (germline): SGHTA, FQGNSA. Between the trimmed V and J ends, which lost 1 base and 2 bases, there was a span of 13 bases. The CDR3 loop spans 16 amino acids. CDR3: CASSLEAGLPTDTQYF. In DNA, the CDR3 is TGTGCCAGCAGCTTAGAAGCAGGGTTACCCACAGATACGCAGTATTTT.

This clonotype was observed a handful of times. The CDR3 region is CASSPQGNNVRDEQYF. For the CDR3, the DNA is TGTGCCAGCAGCCCACAAGGAAATAATGTCAGGGACGAGCAGTACTTC. The chain couples TRBV7-2 to TRBJ2-7; perhaps TRBD1 as D (5 bases). V was cut by 5 bases and J by 5 bases, with 22 bases left in between. This CDR3 region has 16 residues. From germline, CDR1 is SGHTA and CDR2 FQGNSA.

The V call is TRBV5-1, the J call TRBJ1-2, with unresolved D. V was pared by 5 bases and J by 2 bases, with 7 bases between. CDR3 length: 12 residues. Germline CDR1 and CDR2: SGHRS and YFSETQ. The CDR3 nucleotides are TGCGCCAGCAGAACAGAAAACTATGGCTACACCTTC. Amino acids: CASRTENYGYTF.

This chain uses TRBV9 with TRBJ1-2; TRBD1 is a possible D gene (6 bases). CDR1 is SGDLS and CDR2 is YYNGEE in the germline V gene. V shed 4 bases and J shed 5 bases, with 15 bases lying between them. The CDR3 is 14 residues long. The CDR3 sequence is CASSRLGGQYGYTF. CDR3 in DNA: TGTGCCAGCAGCCGGCTAGGGGGGCAGTATGGCTACACCTTC.

V gene TRBV7-9 combines with J gene TRBJ1-3; D is ambiguous. Trimming cost V 4 bases and J 0 bases, with 31 bases left between them. This CDR3 region has 22 residues. Per the germline V gene, CDR1 is SEHNR and CDR2 is FQNEAQ (reference sequence). The CDR3 nucleotides read TGTGCCAGCAGCTCCCAATTCCTATCGGGGAGCCTAAAAGGGCTCTCTGGAAACACCATATATTTT. Its translation: CASSSQFLSGSLKGLSGNTIYF.

V usage is TRBV6-6 and J usage is TRBJ1-2, with 10 bases that match TRBD1. Germline lookup yields CDR1 MNHNY and CDR2 SVGAGI (reference sequence). Trimming cost V 5 bases and J 6 bases; bases outside gene matches: 9. This CDR3 is built from 15 residues. The CDR3 bases are TGTGCCAGCAGTCAAAGACAGGGGGCAAGGGATGGCTACACCTTC. Amino acids: CASSQRQGARDGYTF.

V usage is TRBV4-1 and J usage is TRBJ1-1; TRBD1 agrees at 7 bases. Germline values: CDR1 MGHRA, CDR2 YSYEKL. CDR3 length: 15 amino acids. The trim removed 3 bases at V and 0 bases at J, leaving 4 bases unmatched. CDR3 loop: CASSQGQLMNTEAFF. CDR3 nucleotides: TGCGCCAGCAGCCAGGGACAGCTCATGAACACTGAAGCTTTCTTT.